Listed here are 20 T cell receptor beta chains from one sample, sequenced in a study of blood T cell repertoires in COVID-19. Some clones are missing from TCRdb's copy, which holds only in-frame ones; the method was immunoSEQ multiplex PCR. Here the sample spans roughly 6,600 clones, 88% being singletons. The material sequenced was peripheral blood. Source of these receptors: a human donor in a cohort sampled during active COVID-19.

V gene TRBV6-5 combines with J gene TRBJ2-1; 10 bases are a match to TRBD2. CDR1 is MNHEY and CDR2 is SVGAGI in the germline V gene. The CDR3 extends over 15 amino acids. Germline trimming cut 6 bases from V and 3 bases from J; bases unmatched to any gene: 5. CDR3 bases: TGTGCCAGCAGGATGGGACTAGCGAACTACAATGAGCAGTTCTTC. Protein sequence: CASRMGLANYNEQFF.

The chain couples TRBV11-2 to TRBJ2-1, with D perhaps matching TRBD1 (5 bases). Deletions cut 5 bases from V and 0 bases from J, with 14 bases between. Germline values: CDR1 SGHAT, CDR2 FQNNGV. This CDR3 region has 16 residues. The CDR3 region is CASSPGHSSSYNEQFF. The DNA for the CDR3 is TGTGCCAGCAGCCCCGGACACTCCAGCTCCTACAATGAGCAGTTCTTC.

Here the CDR3 reads CASSYFTGGNSPLHF. Written as DNA, the CDR3 is TGTGCCAGCAGTTACTTTACAGGGGGGAATTCACCCCTCCACTTT. The gene calls are TRBV6-5 and TRBJ1-6; 8 positions match TRBD1. From germline, CDR1 is MNHEY and CDR2 SVGAGI. The CDR3 contains 15 residues. The J segment lost 7 bases and the V segment lost 1 base, leaving 3 bases of the junction unmatched.

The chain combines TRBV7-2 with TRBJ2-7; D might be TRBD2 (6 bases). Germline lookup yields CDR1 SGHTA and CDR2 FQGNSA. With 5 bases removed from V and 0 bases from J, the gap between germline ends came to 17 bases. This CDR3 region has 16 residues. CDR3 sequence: CASSDPGPRGSYEQYF. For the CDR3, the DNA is TGTGCCAGCAGCGACCCGGGCCCGCGGGGCTCCTACGAGCAGTACTTC.

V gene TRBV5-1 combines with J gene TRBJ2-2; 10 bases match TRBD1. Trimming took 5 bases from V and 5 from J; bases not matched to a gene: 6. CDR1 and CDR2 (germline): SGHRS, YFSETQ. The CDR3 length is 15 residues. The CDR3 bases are TGCGCCAGCAGGTGGACAGGGGGATTAACCGGGGAGCTGTTTTTT. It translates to CASRWTGGLTGELFF.

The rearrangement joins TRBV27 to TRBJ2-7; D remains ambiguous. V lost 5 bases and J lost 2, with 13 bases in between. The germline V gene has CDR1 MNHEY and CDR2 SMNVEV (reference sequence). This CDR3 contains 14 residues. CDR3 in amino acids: CASSLQRPPYEQYF. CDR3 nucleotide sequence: TGTGCCAGCAGTCTCCAGCGTCCTCCCTACGAGCAGTACTTC.

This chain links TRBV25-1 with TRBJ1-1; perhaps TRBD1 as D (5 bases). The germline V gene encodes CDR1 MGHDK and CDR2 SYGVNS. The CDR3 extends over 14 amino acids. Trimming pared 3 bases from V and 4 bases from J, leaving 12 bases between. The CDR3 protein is CASSDARAGTEAFF. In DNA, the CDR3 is TGTGCCAGCAGTGATGCCAGGGCCGGCACTGAAGCTTTCTTT.

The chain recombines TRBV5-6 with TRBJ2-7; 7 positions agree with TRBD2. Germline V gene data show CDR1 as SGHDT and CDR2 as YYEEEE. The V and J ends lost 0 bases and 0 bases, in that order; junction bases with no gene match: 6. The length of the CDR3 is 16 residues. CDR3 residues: CASSLAAGVGSYEQYF. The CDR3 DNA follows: TGTGCCAGCAGCTTGGCCGCGGGGGTGGGCTCCTACGAGCAGTACTTC.

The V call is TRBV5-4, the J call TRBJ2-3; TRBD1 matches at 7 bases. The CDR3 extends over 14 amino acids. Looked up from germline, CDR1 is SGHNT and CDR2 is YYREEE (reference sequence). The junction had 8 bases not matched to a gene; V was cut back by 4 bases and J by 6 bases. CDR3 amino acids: CASSGTAEVDTQYF. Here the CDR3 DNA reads TGTGCCAGCAGCGGGACAGCGGAAGTCGATACGCAGTATTTT.

CDR3 amino acids: CASSLEFMGVYTF. CDR3 sequence (DNA): TGTGCCAGCAGCTTAGAGTTTATGGGCGTCTACACCTTC. The chain is built from TRBV11-2 and TRBJ1-2, with no clear D. The V gene lost 0 bases and the J gene lost 10 bases, with 12 bases spanning the gap. The CDR3 has 13 residues. CDR1 and CDR2 from the germline V gene are SGHAT and FQNNGV.

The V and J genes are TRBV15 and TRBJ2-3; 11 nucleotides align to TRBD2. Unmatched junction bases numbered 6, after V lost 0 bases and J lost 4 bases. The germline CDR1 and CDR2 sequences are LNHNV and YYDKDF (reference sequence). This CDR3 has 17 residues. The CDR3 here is CATSRDLASGRPDTQYF. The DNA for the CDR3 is TGTGCCACCAGCAGAGATCTTGCTAGCGGGAGGCCAGATACGCAGTATTTT.

The CDR3 sequence: CASSLDSNYGYTF. For the CDR3, the DNA is TGCGCCAGCAGCTTGGACAGCAACTATGGCTACACCTTC. The V and J genes are TRBV5-1 and TRBJ1-2; D ambiguous. The V end was cut by 0 bases, the J end by 2 bases, with 5 bases between. Germline CDR1 is SGHRS and CDR2 is YFSETQ. This CDR3 has 13 amino acids.

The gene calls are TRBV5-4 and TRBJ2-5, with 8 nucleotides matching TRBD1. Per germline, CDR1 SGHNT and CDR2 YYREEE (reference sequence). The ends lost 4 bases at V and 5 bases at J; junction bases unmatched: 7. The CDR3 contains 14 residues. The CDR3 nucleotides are TGTGCCAGCAGCGAGGACAGGGTTTGGGAGACCCAGTACTTC. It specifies CASSEDRVWETQYF.

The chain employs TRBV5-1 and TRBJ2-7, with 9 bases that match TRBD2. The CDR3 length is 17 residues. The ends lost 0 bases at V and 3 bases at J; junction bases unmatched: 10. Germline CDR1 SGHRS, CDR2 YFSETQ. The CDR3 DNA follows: TGCGCCAGCAGCTTGGGACCGACTAGCGGATATAGCTACGAGCAGTACTTC. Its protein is CASSLGPTSGYSYEQYF.

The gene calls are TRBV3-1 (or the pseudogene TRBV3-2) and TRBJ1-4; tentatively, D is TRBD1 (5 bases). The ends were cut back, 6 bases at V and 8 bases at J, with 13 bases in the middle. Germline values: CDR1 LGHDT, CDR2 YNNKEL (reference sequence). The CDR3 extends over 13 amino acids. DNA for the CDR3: TGTGCCAGCAGGCCGGGACTAGGGGAAAAACTGTTTTTT. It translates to CASRPGLGEKLFF.

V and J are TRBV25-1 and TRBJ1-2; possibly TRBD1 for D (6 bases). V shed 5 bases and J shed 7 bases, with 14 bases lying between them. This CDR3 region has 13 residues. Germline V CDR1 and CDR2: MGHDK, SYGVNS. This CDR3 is CASSLRGGAGYTF. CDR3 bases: TGTGCCAGCAGTCTAAGGGGGGGGGCTGGCTACACCTTC.

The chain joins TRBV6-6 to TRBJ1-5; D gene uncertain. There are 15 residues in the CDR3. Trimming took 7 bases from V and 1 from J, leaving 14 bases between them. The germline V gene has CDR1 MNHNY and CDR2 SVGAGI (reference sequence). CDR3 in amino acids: CASTPLAESNQPQHF. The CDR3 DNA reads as TGTGCCAGCACCCCCCTCGCTGAGAGCAATCAGCCCCAGCATTTT.

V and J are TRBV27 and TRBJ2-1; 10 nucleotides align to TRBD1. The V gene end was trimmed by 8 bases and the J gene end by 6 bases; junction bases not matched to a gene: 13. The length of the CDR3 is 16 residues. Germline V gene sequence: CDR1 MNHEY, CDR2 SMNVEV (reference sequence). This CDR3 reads CASASRWDRGSNEQFF. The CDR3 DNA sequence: TGTGCCAGCGCGAGCAGGTGGGACAGGGGATCCAATGAGCAGTTCTTC.

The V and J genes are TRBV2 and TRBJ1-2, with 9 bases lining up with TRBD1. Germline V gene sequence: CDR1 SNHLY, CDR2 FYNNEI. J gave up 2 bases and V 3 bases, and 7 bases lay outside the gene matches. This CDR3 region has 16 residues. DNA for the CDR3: TGTGCCAGCAGTGATATTTGGGACAGGGTGAACTATGGCTACACCTTC. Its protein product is CASSDIWDRVNYGYTF. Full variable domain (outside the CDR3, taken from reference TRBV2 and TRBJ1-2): EPEVTQTPSHQVTQMGQEVILRCVPISNHLYFYWYRQILGQKVEFLVSFYNNEISEKSEIFDDQFSVERPDGSNFTLKIRSTKLEDSAMYFCASSDIWDRVNYGYTFGSGTRLTVV.

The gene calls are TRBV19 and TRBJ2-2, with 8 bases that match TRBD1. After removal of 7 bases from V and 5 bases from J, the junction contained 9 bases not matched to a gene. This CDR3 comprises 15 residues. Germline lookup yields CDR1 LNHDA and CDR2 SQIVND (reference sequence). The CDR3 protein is CASTEGYRGTGELFF. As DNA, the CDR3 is TGTGCCAGTACCGAGGGGTACAGGGGGACCGGGGAGCTGTTTTTT.